Listed below are T cell receptor beta chains from one sample, sequenced in a study of blood T cell repertoires in COVID-19. Here immunoSEQ multiplex PCR was the method, and the copy in TCRdb shows in-frame clones only, minus some. The sample holds almost 400,000 clones; roughly 88% are singletons and the top ten take approximately 0.96%. The sequencing input was PBMCs or T cells enriched from blood (not recorded which). The origin of the receptors is a woman aged 25 to 45 with acute COVID-19. Both conserved end residues are part of each CDR3. D genes are given only for firm matches. Clone size appears in some rows only: once, few, many, or a class for an expanded clone.

TRBJ1-1 NA TRBV11-2 NA CASSLAMDPRGRVAFF TGTGCCAGCAGCTTAGCCATGGATCCAAGGGGTCGTGTAGCTTTCTTT
TRBJ1-4 NA TRBV11-2 NA CASSPGEKLFF TGTGCCAGCAGCCCGGGTGAAAAACTGTTTTTT
TRBJ2-2 NA TRBV6-2/TRBV6-3 TRBD2 CASSYPPAGRLDTGELFF TGTGCCAGCAGTTACCCTCCAGCGGGGAGATTGGACACCGGGGAGCTGTTTTTT
TRBJ2-5 NA TRBV5-1 NA CASSLSGSQEETQYF TGCGCCAGCAGCTTGTCCGGGTCCCAAGAAGAGACCCAGTACTTC
TRBJ1-1 NA TRBV7-3 NA CASSFKGDTEAFF TGTGCCAGCAGCTTTAAGGGGGACACTGAAGCTTTCTTT
TRBJ2-7 NA TRBV27 TRBD1 CASSLGIRTGLSYEQYF TGTGCCAGCAGCTTGGGGATTCGGACAGGCTTGTCCTACGAGCAGTACTTC
TRBJ1-4 NA TRBV7-2 NA CASSFGQGNLFF TGTGCCAGCAGCTTTGGGCAGGGCAACCTGTTTTTT
TRBJ1-2 NA TRBV2 TRBD1 CASSVDRGQYGYTF TGTGCCAGCAGTGTTGACAGGGGGCAGTATGGCTACACCTTC
TRBJ2-1 NA TRBV4-3 TRBD2 CASSQGGFSGVSSYNEQFF TGCGCCAGCAGCCAAGGGGGGTTTAGCGGGGTGAGCTCCTACAATGAGCAGTTCTTC
TRBJ1-2 NA TRBV6-6 NA CASSYSTESNYGYTF TGTGCCAGCAGTTACTCGACAGAGTCTAACTATGGCTACACCTTC
TRBJ1-4 NA TRBV5-1 NA CASSLDTDTGTNEKLFF TGCGCCAGCAGCTTGGATACAGACACAGGAACTAATGAAAAACTGTTTTTT
TRBJ2-7 once TRBV27 NA CASSWAGGISEQYF TGTGCCAGCAGCTGGGCAGGGGGGATCTCCGAGCAGTACTTC
TRBJ1-2 NA TRBV3-1/TRBV3-2 NA CASSQAWAGDQLYGYTF TGTGCCAGCAGCCAAGCTTGGGCAGGGGACCAACTCTATGGCTACACCTTC
TRBJ2-3 NA TRBV3-1/TRBV3-2 TRBD1 CASSRVSRGPTDTQYF TGTGCCAGCAGCCGGGTCTCGAGGGGGCCCACAGATACGCAGTATTTT
TRBJ2-3 once TRBV2 NA CASSGEADTQYF TGTGCCAGCAGTGGTGAGGCAGATACGCAGTATTTT
TRBJ2-3 NA TRBV24-1 TRBD2 CATNDAASGVDTQYF TGTGCCACCAACGATGCGGCTAGCGGGGTGGATACGCAGTATTTT
TRBJ2-3 NA TRBV5-4 TRBD2 CASSLWGPTSGRTDTQYF TGTGCCAGCAGCTTGTGGGGCCCGACTAGCGGTCGCACAGATACGCAGTATTTT
TRBJ2-7 NA TRBV5-1 NA CASSLTDQYEQYF TGCGCCAGCAGCCTTACAGATCAATACGAGCAGTACTTC
TRBJ1-2 once TRBV18 NA CASSSRTGDYGYTF TGTGCCAGCTCCTCGAGGACGGGAGACTATGGCTACACCTTC
TRBJ2-1 NA TRBV11-3 TRBD1 CASSKRQGSYNEQFF TGTGCCAGCAGCAAGCGACAGGGGTCCTACAATGAGCAGTTCTTC
TRBJ2-1 NA TRBV6-1 NA CASSEYYNEQFF TGTGCCAGCAGTGAATATTACAATGAGCAGTTCTTC
TRBJ1-6 NA TRBV27 NA CASSRQGGNSPLHF TGTGCCAGCAGTCGCCAGGGAGGCAATTCACCCCTCCACTTT
TRBJ1-1 NA TRBV11-3 NA CASSEGQNTEAFF TGTGCCAGCAGCGAAGGACAGAACACTGAAGCTTTCTTT
TRBJ1-4 NA TRBV11-2 NA CASSHGTPNEKLFF TGTGCCAGCAGCCACGGGACACCTAATGAAAAACTGTTTTTT
TRBJ2-7 NA TRBV29-1 NA CSVFSGTTYEQYF TGCAGCGTTTTTTCCGGGACAACCTACGAGCAGTACTTC
TRBJ2-7 NA TRBV2 NA CASRAGLSYEQYF TGTGCCAGCAGGGCAGGGCTATCCTACGAGCAGTACTTC
TRBJ2-3 NA TRBV12-3/TRBV12-4 NA CASSWDTTDTQYF TGTGCCAGCAGTTGGGACACCACAGATACGCAGTATTTT
TRBJ2-7 NA TRBV6-5 TRBD1 CASSYAGTATMYF TGTGCCAGCAGTTACGCCGGGACAGCGACGATGTACTTC
TRBJ1-2 NA TRBV3-1/TRBV3-2 NA CASSQGIQDYGYTF TGTGCCAGCAGCCAAGGGATCCAGGATTATGGCTACACCTTC
TRBJ2-4 once TRBV11-2 TRBD1 CASSSPLRGTGAIQYF TGTGCCAGCAGCTCGCCACTCAGGGGGACAGGGGCCATTCAGTACTTC
TRBJ2-6 NA TRBV18 NA CASSPRPLESGANVLTF TGTGCCAGCTCACCACGCCCGCTAGAGTCTGGGGCCAACGTCCTGACTTTC
TRBJ1-5 NA TRBV3-1/TRBV3-2 NA CASSQDSGSLYQPQHF TGTGCCAGCAGCCAAGATAGCGGATCGTTGTATCAGCCCCAGCATTTT
TRBJ2-2 NA TRBV9 TRBD2 CASSPRRRGDGTGELFF TGTGCCAGCAGCCCGCGTCGGCGGGGGGACGGCACCGGGGAGCTGTTTTTT
TRBJ2-3 NA TRBV19 NA CASVQGLDQGDTQYF TGTGCCAGTGTACAGGGCCTGGACCAAGGCGATACGCAGTATTTT
TRBJ2-3 NA TRBV7-8 TRBD2 CASAGGGAGDTQYF TGTGCCAGCGCGGGCGGGGGGGCCGGAGATACGCAGTATTTT
TRBJ1-1 NA TRBV27 NA CASSLDPDSTEAFF TGTGCCAGCAGTTTAGATCCGGACAGCACTGAAGCTTTCTTT
TRBJ2-1 NA TRBV18 TRBD2 CASSFERGGRNEQFF TGTGCCAGCTCATTCGAGCGGGGGGGCCGCAATGAGCAGTTCTTC
TRBJ1-3 NA TRBV15 NA CATSDRLSGNTIYF TGTGCCACGAGCGACAGACTCTCTGGAAACACCATATATTTT
TRBJ1-6 NA TRBV4-1 NA CASSQETIWNSPLHF TGCGCCAGCAGCCAAGAGACAATTTGGAATTCACCCCTCCACTTT
TRBJ2-1 NA TRBV27 NA CASSLEAGNYNEQFF TGTGCCAGCAGTTTAGAAGCGGGCAACTACAATGAGCAGTTCTTC
TRBJ1-1 NA TRBV30 NA CAWRKQVNTEAFF TGTGCCTGGAGGAAGCAGGTGAACACTGAAGCTTTCTTT
TRBJ1-1 once TRBV6-5 NA CASRRGRRDTEAFF TGTGCCAGCAGAAGAGGGCGACGGGACACTGAAGCTTTCTTT
TRBJ2-7 NA TRBV4-1 NA CASSQTPGQSYEQYF TGCGCCAGCAGCCAAACTCCGGGACAATCCTACGAGCAGTACTTC
TRBJ1-1 once TRBV11-2 NA CASSLSSRGNTEAFF TGTGCCAGCAGCTTATCATCAAGGGGGAACACTGAAGCTTTCTTT
TRBJ1-5 NA TRBV6-4 TRBD1 CASRSPIGQGRDQPQHF TGTGCCAGCAGATCACCCATCGGACAGGGTCGGGATCAGCCCCAGCATTTT
TRBJ1-1 NA TRBV27 NA CASSLAGREAFF TGTGCCAGCAGTCTGGCCGGGAGAGAAGCTTTCTTT
TRBJ1-1 NA TRBV7-8 TRBD1 CASSFIQGAGTEAFF TGTGCCAGCAGCTTCATACAGGGGGCTGGCACTGAAGCTTTCTTT
TRBJ2-7 NA TRBV6-9 TRBD1 CASSSDRGHEQYF TGTGCCAGCAGTTCTGACAGGGGCCACGAGCAGTACTTC
TRBJ1-2 NA TRBV11-2 NA CASSLRGNYGYTF TGTGCCAGCAGCTTAAGGGGGAACTATGGCTACACCTTC
TRBJ1-1 NA TRBV6-5 TRBD1 CASRRQGVVGTEAFF TGTGCCAGCAGACGACAGGGGGTAGTTGGGACTGAAGCTTTCTTT
TRBJ2-3 NA TRBV9 NA CASSPQPQQPGTDTQYF TGTGCCAGCAGCCCCCAACCGCAACAACCCGGCACAGATACGCAGTATTTT
TRBJ2-7 NA TRBV6-6 NA CASSYSQGTHEQYF TGTGCCAGCAGTTACTCCCAGGGAACCCACGAGCAGTACTTC
TRBJ2-2 NA TRBV3-1/TRBV3-2 TRBD2 CASSQAPAIQGSSGGDTGELFF TGTGCCAGCAGCCAAGCCCCGGCAATACAGGGATCTAGCGGGGGCGACACCGGGGAGCTGTTTTTT
TRBJ1-1 NA TRBV19 NA CASSTGQNTEAFF TGTGCCAGTAGTACCGGACAGAACACTGAAGCTTTCTTT